Reported below is one TCR beta chain. Antigen unknown. These data are taken from a study of chemoradiotherapy in HPV16-positive cancers. Repertoires were generated with immunoSEQ multiplex PCR, while TCRdb's copy carries only in-frame clones and drops some. The sample carries 53,000 or so clones, more than 90% recorded once. V lost 0 bases and J lost 4, with 7 bases in between. CDR1 and CDR2 from the germline V gene are GTSNPN and SVGIG (reference sequence). The CDR3 contains 13 residues. General study findings and limits: HPV-responsive T-cell expansion during chemoradiotherapy was linked to improved recurrence-free survival in HPV16-positive patients. Only a couple of HPV16-positive patients supplied the functional HPV-specificity definition. Candidate HPV-specific clones and E7-related TCR motifs grew in tumor during treatment.

Sequencing was performed on blood, taken from a patient who underwent chemoradiotherapy. This chain uses TRBV30 with TRBJ1-3, with no clear D. The TCR sequence derives from a human donor with HPV-associated anogenital cancer. The CDR3 DNA is TGTGCCTGGAGTGTAGATAGGGGAAACACCATATATTTT. It specifies CAWSVDRGNTIYF.